These 7 T cell receptor beta chains originate from one sample sequenced in a study of early T cells in non-severe SARS-CoV-2 infection. Each CDR3 protein gets one entry after TCRdb re-called the 5' RACE reads with MiXCR. The sample holds about 19,000 distinct CDR3 sequences, roughly 4.6% seen once. The material sequenced was whole blood. The source of these receptors is an adult who was a healthcare worker with PCR-confirmed SARS-CoV-2 infection or an uninfected control (not recorded which).

This clonotype was counted a few times. This sequence joins TRBV20-1 and TRBJ2-7; 8 nucleotides line up with TRBD2. Germline V CDR1 and CDR2: DFQATT, SNEGSKA (reference sequence). Trimming took 1 base from V and 3 from J; bases not matched to a gene: 8. This CDR3 is built from 15 residues. In nucleotides, the CDR3 is TGCAGTGCTAGAGCCCCAGCGGGGGAAGACTACGAGCAGTACTTC. Translation: CSARAPAGEDYEQYF.

There are many counts of this clonotype. V usage is TRBV5-4 and J usage is TRBJ1-2; D not resolved. V lost 2 bases and J lost 7, with 12 bases in between. Germline lookup yields CDR1 SGHNT and CDR2 YYREEE (reference sequence). CDR3 length: 13 amino acids. In nucleotides, the CDR3 is TGTGCCAGCAGCTTCGAATCGCTTCGTGGCTACACCTTC. Its translation is CASSFESLRGYTF.

This clonotype was recorded at least ten times. The chain's CDR3 is CATSDPGTGVKDTQYF. The CDR3 region has the DNA TGTGCCACCAGTGACCCCGGGACAGGGGTAAAAGATACGCAGTATTTT. The V gene is TRBV24-1, the J gene TRBJ2-3, with 10 nucleotides matching TRBD1. Germline CDR1 reads KGHDR; CDR2 reads SFDVKD. Unmatched junction bases numbered 8, after V lost 4 bases and J lost 5 bases. The CDR3 has 16 residues.

This clonotype has a count of ten or more. The chain couples TRBV5-1 to TRBJ2-1; 8 bases align to TRBD1. The CDR3 totals 15 residues. The germline gives CDR1 SGHRS, CDR2 YFSETQ. The junction had 8 bases not matched to a gene; V was cut back by 4 bases and J by 5 bases. The CDR3 DNA follows: TGCGCCAGCAGCCCAGGGGGCACCGATGACAATGAGCAGTTCTTC. This translates into CASSPGGTDDNEQFF.

This clonotype was counted at least ten times. This chain links TRBV19 with TRBJ2-3; 7 positions agree with TRBD2. The J segment lost 5 bases and the V segment lost 5 bases, leaving 7 bases of the junction unmatched. Germline CDR1 is LNHDA and CDR2 is SQIVND (reference sequence). This CDR3 contains 14 residues. CDR3 coding DNA: TGTGCCAGTAGTCATGCGGGGGAAGGAGATACGCAGTATTTT. Translating it yields CASSHAGEGDTQYF.

This clonotype was recorded many times. The rearrangement links TRBV29-1 to TRBJ2-7; D is possibly TRBD2 (6 bases). Germline CDR1 is SQVTM and CDR2 is ANQGSEA. V was pared by 7 bases and J by 6 bases, with 22 bases between. The CDR3 extends over 14 amino acids. The CDR3 sequence: CSAITGGIGREQYF. As DNA, the CDR3 is TGCAGCGCGATTACCGGAGGGATCGGACGCGAGCAGTACTTC.

This clonotype was seen ten or more times. The rearrangement links TRBV12-3 or TRBV12-4 to TRBJ1-2, with TRBD1 as a possible D gene (5 bases). V was clipped by 4 bases and J by 9 bases, with 12 bases between them. The CDR3 consists of 12 residues. The CDR3: CASSSTVFSYTF. The CDR3 nucleotides read TGTGCCAGCAGTTCGACAGTCTTTAGCTACACCTTC.